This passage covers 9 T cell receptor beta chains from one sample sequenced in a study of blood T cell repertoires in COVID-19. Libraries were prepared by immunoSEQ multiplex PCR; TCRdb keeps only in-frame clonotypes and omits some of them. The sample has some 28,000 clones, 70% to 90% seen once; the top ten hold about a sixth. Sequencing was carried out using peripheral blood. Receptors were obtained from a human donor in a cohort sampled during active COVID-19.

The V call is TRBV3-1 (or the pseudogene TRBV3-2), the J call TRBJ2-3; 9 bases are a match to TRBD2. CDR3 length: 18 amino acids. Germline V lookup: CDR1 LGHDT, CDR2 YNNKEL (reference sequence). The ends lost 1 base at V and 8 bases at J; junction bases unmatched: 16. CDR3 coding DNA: TGTGCCAGCAGCCAAGGAACGGTTGCGGGGGGGCCGTCGGGTACGCAGTATTTT. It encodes CASSQGTVAGGPSGTQYF.

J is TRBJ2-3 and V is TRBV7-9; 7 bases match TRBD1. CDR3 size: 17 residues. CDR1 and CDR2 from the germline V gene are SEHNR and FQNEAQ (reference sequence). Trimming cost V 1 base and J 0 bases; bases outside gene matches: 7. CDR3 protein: CASSLETGVGSTDTQYF. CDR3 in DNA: TGTGCCAGCAGCTTAGAAACAGGGGTAGGAAGCACAGATACGCAGTATTTT.

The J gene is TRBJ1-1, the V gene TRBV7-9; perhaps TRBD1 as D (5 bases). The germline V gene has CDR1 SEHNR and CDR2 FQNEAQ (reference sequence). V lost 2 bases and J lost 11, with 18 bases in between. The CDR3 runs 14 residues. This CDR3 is CASSLSAVGKGAFF. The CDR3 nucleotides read TGTGCCAGCAGCTTATCTGCTGTGGGAAAGGGGGCTTTCTTT.

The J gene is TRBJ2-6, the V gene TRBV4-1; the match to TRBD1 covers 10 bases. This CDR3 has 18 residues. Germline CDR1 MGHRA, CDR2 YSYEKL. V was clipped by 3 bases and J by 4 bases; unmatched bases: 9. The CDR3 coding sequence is TGCGCCAGCAGCCAGACTCGACAGGGGGCATGGGGGGCCAACGTCCTGACTTTC. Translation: CASSQTRQGAWGANVLTF.

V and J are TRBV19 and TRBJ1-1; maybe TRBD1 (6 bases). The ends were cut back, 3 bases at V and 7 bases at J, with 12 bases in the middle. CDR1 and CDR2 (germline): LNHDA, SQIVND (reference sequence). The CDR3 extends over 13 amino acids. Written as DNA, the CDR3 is TGTGCCAGTAGTATGGACCAAGGGGGTGAAGCTTTCTTT. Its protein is CASSMDQGGEAFF.

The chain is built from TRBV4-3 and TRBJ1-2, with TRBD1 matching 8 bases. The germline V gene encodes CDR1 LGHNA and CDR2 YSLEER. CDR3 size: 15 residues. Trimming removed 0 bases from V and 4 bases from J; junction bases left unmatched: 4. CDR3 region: CASSQEGQAPYGYTF. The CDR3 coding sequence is TGCGCCAGCAGCCAAGAGGGACAGGCGCCCTATGGCTACACCTTC.

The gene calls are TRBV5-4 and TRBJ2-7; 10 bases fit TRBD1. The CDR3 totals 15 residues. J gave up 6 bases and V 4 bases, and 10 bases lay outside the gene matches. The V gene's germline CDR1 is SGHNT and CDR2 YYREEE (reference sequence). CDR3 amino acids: CASSLPGQGPFEQYF. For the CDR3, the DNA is TGTGCCAGCAGCCTGCCGGGACAGGGGCCATTCGAGCAGTACTTC.

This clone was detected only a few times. The CDR3 sequence is CASSVEAAVENEQFF. CDR3 nucleotides: TGTGCCAGCAGCGTAGAGGCGGCAGTGGAGAATGAGCAGTTCTTC. The chain combines TRBV9 with TRBJ2-1; no clear D gene. CDR3 size: 15 residues. The germline V and J ends were trimmed by 0 bases and 7 bases, with 14 bases remaining between them. Germline lookup yields CDR1 SGDLS and CDR2 YYNGEE.

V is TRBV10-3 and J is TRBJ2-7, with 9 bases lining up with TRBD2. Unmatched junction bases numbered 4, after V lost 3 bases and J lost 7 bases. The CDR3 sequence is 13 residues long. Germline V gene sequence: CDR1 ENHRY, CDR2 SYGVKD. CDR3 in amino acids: CAISDISGSEQYF. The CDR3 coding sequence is TGTGCCATCAGTGACATTAGCGGGAGTGAGCAGTACTTC.